This T cell receptor (beta chain) was sequenced for a study of Graves' ophthalmopathy and Graves' hyperthyroidism. RNA transcripts provided the template for amplifying TCR beta CDR3 regions. RT-PCR with HTBI primers came first, then second-round multiplex PCR. From the multiplex PCR reads, TCRdb called clonotypes with MiXCR, one entry per CDR3 protein. In the table there are 200,000 to 250,000 distinct CDR3 sequences, about 32% of which are singletons. This clonotype was counted ten times or more. This sequence was found in a man aged 45-60 years with Graves' ophthalmopathy. The sequencing input was peripheral blood.

The CDR3 bases are TGTGCCAGTAGACAAAACTCAGGGGCGGGCACTGAAGCTTTCTTT. Protein sequence: CASRQNSGAGTEAFF. V and J are TRBV19 and TRBJ1-1; D is possibly TRBD1 (6 bases). Trimming stripped 6 bases from V and 4 bases from J, with 18 bases between. CDR1 is LNHDA, CDR2 SQIVND, per germline (reference sequence). The length of the CDR3 is 15 residues.